The 8 T cell receptor beta chains reported below all come from one sample, sequenced in a study of blood T cell repertoires in COVID-19. Data came from immunoSEQ multiplex PCR; TCRdb stores just in-frame clones and leaves some out. The sample lists approximately 180,000 clones, roughly 84% occurring once. Input material: peripheral blood. Receptors originate from a woman between 40 and 55 years old with COVID-19, enrolled during active disease.

The V call is TRBV7-2, the J call TRBJ2-5; 7 bases map to TRBD2. The CDR3 extends over 15 amino acids. Germline CDR1 SGHTA, CDR2 FQGNSA. V dropped 5 bases and J dropped 4; count of bases not matched to a gene: 10. DNA for the CDR3: TGTGCCAGCAGCGGTTCCTGGGGGGGACCAGAGACCCAGTACTTC. It is translated as CASSGSWGGPETQYF.

The chain is built from TRBV14 and TRBJ2-7; TRBD1 agrees at 8 bases. In germline, CDR1 is SGHDN, CDR2 FVKESK. Trimming took 0 bases from V and 0 from J; bases not matched to a gene: 7. The CDR3 extends over 17 amino acids. The CDR3 is CASSQETGGLSSYEQYF. DNA for the CDR3: TGTGCCAGCAGCCAAGAAACAGGGGGTCTAAGCTCCTACGAGCAGTACTTC.

This clone was detected only once. The chain joins TRBV2 to TRBJ2-7; D not certain. Germline V CDR1 and CDR2: SNHLY, FYNNEI. The CDR3 runs 11 residues. The V end was cut by 10 bases, the J end by 4 bases, with 11 bases between. This CDR3 reads CATLYRYEQYF. In DNA form, the CDR3 reads TGTGCCACCTTATATCGGTACGAGCAGTACTTC.

The rearrangement links TRBV28 to TRBJ1-6; weak D call: TRBD1 (5 bases). This CDR3 region has 15 residues. V dropped 3 bases and J dropped 4 bases, with 10 bases sitting between them. Germline V gene lookup returns CDR1 MDHEN and CDR2 SYDVKM. CDR3 nucleotides: TGTGCCAGCAGTTTGAGTAGGGGTTATAATTCACCCCTCCACTTT. The encoded protein is CASSLSRGYNSPLHF.

This clone was recorded only once. The J gene is TRBJ1-2, the V gene TRBV6-5, with a possible D match to TRBD1 (6 bases). Trimming stripped 3 bases from V and 8 bases from J, with 19 bases between. The CDR3 contains 15 residues. CDR1 MNHEY and CDR2 SVGAGI come from the germline V gene. The CDR3 coding sequence is TGTGCCAGCAGTTATCTGAACAGGGAATCGGAGGGCTACACCTTC. Translated: CASSYLNRESEGYTF.

The V gene is TRBV6-1, the J gene TRBJ2-7; D may be TRBD2 (6 bases). Trimming removed 4 bases from V and 1 base from J, with 23 bases in between. The CDR3 sequence is 18 residues long. The germline V gene has CDR1 MNHNS and CDR2 SASEGT. The CDR3 region is CASSVGGSRASRSYEQYF. DNA for the CDR3: TGTGCCAGCAGTGTTGGGGGGAGCAGGGCTAGCAGATCCTACGAGCAGTACTTC.

V usage is TRBV2 and J usage is TRBJ1-4; tentative D call: TRBD1 (5 bases). V lost 3 bases, J lost 8 bases, and 10 bases lay in between. In germline, CDR1 is SNHLY, CDR2 FYNNEI. This CDR3 spans 13 amino acids. The CDR3 loop reads CASSDPDNEKLFF. CDR3 nucleotide sequence: TGTGCCAGCAGTGATCCGGACAACGAAAAACTGTTTTTT.

This clone turned up a few times. This chain uses TRBV25-1 with TRBJ1-1; 8 nucleotides line up with TRBD1. In germline, CDR1 is MGHDK, CDR2 SYGVNS. CDR3 length: 12 residues. The J segment lost 6 bases and the V segment lost 4 bases, leaving 1 base of the junction unmatched. This CDR3 is CASSATGAEAFF. In DNA form, the CDR3 reads TGTGCCAGCAGTGCGACAGGGGCTGAAGCTTTCTTT.